This T cell receptor beta chain was profiled in a study of OX40 agonist ivuxolimab in advanced cancers. The CDR3 is 16 residues long. The junction had 11 bases not matched to a gene; V was cut back by 7 bases and J by 4 bases. Germline V gene sequence: CDR1 MNHEY, CDR2 SMNVEV (reference sequence). Generated by immunoSEQ multiplex PCR, the TCRdb table keeps only in-frame clones and is missing some. The repertoire has 10,000 to 13,000 clones, roughly four fifths of them found once; the top ten carry approximately 20%. This material consisted of CD4+ or CD8+ T cells sorted from blood, taken in a trial of the OX40 agonist ivuxolimab. The origin of this receptor is an adult with an advanced solid tumor such as melanoma, head and neck, liver or kidney cancer. The chain uses TRBV27 and TRBJ2-2; 8 positions match TRBD1. This CDR3 reads CASISTGVEGTGELFF. For the CDR3, the DNA is TGTGCCAGCATCTCGACAGGGGTGGAGGGCACCGGGGAGCTGTTTTTT.